The 28 T cell receptor beta chains below all came from one sample that was sequenced in a study of T-cell memory formation after mild COVID-19. TCRdb passed the 5' RACE reads through MiXCR, listing each CDR3 protein once. The sample shows more than 150,000 distinct CDR3 sequences, around 10% of them seen only once. The material sequenced was PBMCs or a T cell subset sorted from them (not recorded which). The receptors were sampled from a man between 18 and 29 years old who had mild COVID-19 (a few samples of this study predate the infection). Cell type and time point are not known.

This clonotype occurred many times. This chain uses TRBV29-1 with TRBJ2-5; 8 bases fit TRBD1. The junction had 12 bases not matched to a gene; V was cut back by 7 bases and J by 5 bases. CDR1 and CDR2 (germline): SQVTM, ANQGSEA. CDR3 size: 14 residues. The CDR3 DNA reads TGCAGCGGGCGGACAGGGACCGCCCTGGAGACCCAGTACTTC. Encoded protein: CSGRTGTALETQYF.

This clonotype turned up a few times. This chain joins TRBV7-2 and TRBJ1-2; D might be TRBD1 (5 bases). Germline V gives CDR1 SGHTA, CDR2 FQGNSA. The CDR3 loop spans 15 amino acids. Trimming stripped 5 bases from V and 8 bases from J, with 21 bases between. The CDR3 spells CASSPMGPMSKGYTF. The CDR3 DNA is TGTGCCAGCAGCCCAATGGGGCCCATGTCTAAGGGCTACACCTTC.

This clonotype was observed a few times. A single base separates this from a much larger clone, so it may be a read error. V usage is TRBV7-9 and J usage is TRBJ1-1; no firm D call. V dropped 3 bases and J dropped 4 bases, with 12 bases sitting between them. This CDR3 is built from 14 residues. Germline lookup yields CDR1 SEHNR and CDR2 FQNEAQ (reference sequence). In nucleotides, the CDR3 is TGTGCCAGCAGCTTCGCGGCCTGGGGCACTGAAGCTTTCTTT. This gives the protein CASSFAAWGTEAFF.

The chain recombines TRBV20-1 with TRBJ1-1; no definite D call. Germline V gene data show CDR1 as DFQATT and CDR2 as SNEGSKA (reference sequence). The CDR3 length is 13 residues. Trimming took 1 base from V and 0 from J, leaving 6 bases between them. The chain's CDR3 is CSARAHMNTEAFF. In DNA form, the CDR3 reads TGCAGTGCTAGAGCACACATGAACACTGAAGCTTTCTTT.

This clonotype has at least ten counts. The CDR3 loop is CASSSGGSTDTQYF. The CDR3, as DNA: TGCGCCAGCAGCTCGGGGGGAAGCACAGATACGCAGTATTTT. J is TRBJ2-3 and V is TRBV5-1; 7 positions agree with TRBD2. Germline V CDR1 and CDR2: SGHRS, YFSETQ. After removal of 3 bases from V and 0 bases from J, the junction contained 1 base not matched to a gene. The CDR3 is made up of 14 amino acids.

The genes are TRBV11-2 and TRBJ2-7; 9 bases align to TRBD2. CDR1 and CDR2 (germline): SGHAT, FQNNGV. With V trimmed by 4 bases and J by 4 bases, 8 bases remained unmatched. The CDR3 sequence is 15 residues long. The CDR3 region has the DNA TGTGCCAGCAGCTCCATAGCGGGGGCCGATTACGAGCAGTACTTC. It is translated as CASSSIAGADYEQYF.

The chain links TRBV5-6 to TRBJ1-2; 10 bases align to TRBD1. Germline V gene lookup returns CDR1 SGHDT and CDR2 YYEEEE. V shed 3 bases, J shed 5 bases, and the junction held 4 bases outside the gene matches. CDR3 size: 14 residues. Written as DNA, the CDR3 is TGTGCCAGCAGCTGGGGACAGGGGACATATGGCTACACCTTC. This sequence encodes CASSWGQGTYGYTF.

This clonotype was seen a few times. V and J are TRBV20-1 and TRBJ2-3; TRBD1 agrees at 7 bases. V shed 6 bases, J shed 9 bases, and the junction held 9 bases outside the gene matches. CDR3 size: 12 residues. Germline V gene sequence: CDR1 DFQATT, CDR2 SNEGSKA (reference sequence). The CDR3 bases are TGCAGTGCACGGGACAGATCGAGCACGCAGTATTTT. Its translation: CSARDRSSTQYF.

This clonotype was found many times. The chain employs TRBV5-1 and TRBJ2-7; maybe TRBD2 (6 bases). With 0 bases removed from V and 7 bases from J, the gap between germline ends came to 14 bases. The CDR3 runs 14 residues. Germline V gene data show CDR1 as SGHRS and CDR2 as YFSETQ. CDR3: CASSLGEARGEQYF. For the CDR3, the DNA is TGCGCCAGCAGCTTGGGGGAGGCAAGGGGAGAGCAGTACTTC.

This clonotype was detected only a few times. CDR3 sequence: CASSWQGALGGELFF. The CDR3 coding sequence is TGCGCCAGCAGCTGGCAGGGGGCGCTTGGCGGGGAGCTGTTTTTT. The rearrangement links TRBV5-1 to TRBJ2-2; TRBD1 agrees at 8 bases. Trimming at V came to 3 bases and at J to 7 bases, leaving 8 bases not matched to a gene. The CDR3 contains 15 residues. CDR1 and CDR2 (germline): SGHRS, YFSETQ. The variable domain in full, completed from reference TRBV5-1 and TRBJ2-2, reads KAGVTQTPRYLIKTRGQQVTLSCSPISGHRSVSWYQQTPGQGLQFLFEYFSETQRNKGNFPGRFSGRQFSNSRSEMNVSTLELGDSALYLCASSWQGALGGELFFGEGSRLTVL.

In this sample, this clonotype turned up a few times. The gene calls are TRBV4-1 and TRBJ1-4, with TRBD1 as a possible D gene (5 bases). CDR3 length equals 15 residues. The germline V gene encodes CDR1 MGHRA and CDR2 YSYEKL. V was pared by 4 bases and J by 0 bases, with 9 bases between. In nucleotides, the CDR3 is TGCGCCAGCAGCCGGACGACAGCAACTAATGAAAAACTGTTTTTT. Amino acid sequence: CASSRTTATNEKLFF.

In its sample, this clonotype was seen a few times. This chain links TRBV7-7 with TRBJ2-5, with 8 bases lining up with TRBD2. V dropped 4 bases and J dropped 4; count of bases not matched to a gene: 5. The CDR3 is made up of 14 amino acids. The germline gives CDR1 SSHAT, CDR2 FNYEAQ (reference sequence). The CDR3 bases are TGTGCCAGCAGCTCTTCTACTAGCGGAGAGACCCAGTACTTC. It encodes CASSSSTSGETQYF.

The chain joins TRBV15 to TRBJ2-3, with a weak D call TRBD1 (5 bases). The CDR3 loop spans 14 amino acids. Germline loops: CDR1 LNHNV, CDR2 YYDKDF (reference sequence). Trimming cost V 5 bases and J 4 bases, with 13 bases left between them. The CDR3 is CATSDWGVADTQYF. In DNA form, the CDR3 reads TGTGCCACCAGCGATTGGGGCGTCGCAGATACGCAGTATTTT. The full variable domain, its missing parts supplied by reference TRBV15 and TRBJ2-3, is DAMVIQNPRYQVTQFGKPVTLSCSQTLNHNVMYWYQQKSSQAPKLLFHYYDKDFNNEADTPDNFQSRRPNTSFCFLDIRSPGLGDTAMYLCATSDWGVADTQYFGPGTRLTVL.

The sample holds many counts of this clonotype. J is TRBJ2-7 and V is TRBV20-1, with 12 nucleotides matching TRBD2. Germline V gene data show CDR1 as DFQATT and CDR2 as SNEGSKA (reference sequence). The CDR3 runs to 13 residues. The trim removed 6 bases at V and 5 bases at J, leaving 5 bases unmatched. The CDR3 sequence is CSAGASGRDEQYF. The CDR3 DNA is TGCAGTGCGGGTGCTAGCGGGAGGGACGAGCAGTACTTC.

The J gene is TRBJ2-2, the V gene TRBV12-3 or TRBV12-4; the match to TRBD2 covers 8 bases. This CDR3 has 15 amino acids. V gave up 9 bases and J gave up 4 bases; unmatched junction bases: 10. The CDR3, as DNA: TGTGCCAGTTCACCGGGGGGGGGTCGCACCGGGGAGCTGTTTTTT. Protein sequence: CASSPGGGRTGELFF.

The chain uses TRBV2 and TRBJ2-3, with 7 bases matching TRBD1. V lost 3 bases and J lost 1; bases outside the gene matches: 7. The CDR3 is 16 residues long. Per germline, CDR1 SNHLY and CDR2 FYNNEI. The CDR3 DNA reads as TGTGCCAGCAGTGACCCCAGGGGGAAAGGCACAGATACGCAGTATTTT. Its translation: CASSDPRGKGTDTQYF.

The rearrangement uses TRBV9 and TRBJ1-6; TRBD1 matches 7 bases. V lost 0 bases and J lost 7; bases outside the gene matches: 4. The length of the CDR3 is 15 residues. The germline CDR1 and CDR2 sequences are SGDLS and YYNGEE. DNA of the CDR3: TGTGCCAGCAGCGTAGGACAGGGCGGCAATTCACCCCTCCACTTT. This gives the protein CASSVGQGGNSPLHF.

This clonotype was seen a handful of times. This chain links TRBV5-1 with TRBJ2-5; 10 nucleotides agree with TRBD1. Germline loops: CDR1 SGHRS, CDR2 YFSETQ. This CDR3 has 16 amino acids. V dropped 3 bases and J dropped 5; count of bases not matched to a gene: 10. The CDR3 protein is CASSYGDRGRWETQYF. The CDR3 DNA sequence: TGCGCCAGCAGCTACGGTGACAGGGGGCGCTGGGAGACCCAGTACTTC.

Of note for this clonotype: The junction departs from the called germline gene at one end, perhaps through a read error. This chain links TRBV7-7 with TRBJ2-1; 11 bases fit TRBD2. CDR3 size: 15 residues. Germline CDR1 and CDR2: SSHAT and FNYEAQ (reference sequence). DNA for the CDR3: TGTGCTAGCAGCTTAGCACTAGCGGGGGAAAATGAGCAGTTCTTC. It translates to CASSLALAGENEQFF.

This sequence joins TRBV18 and TRBJ1-2; weak D call: TRBD1 (6 bases). From germline, CDR1 is KGHSH and CDR2 LQKENI. V dropped 6 bases and J dropped 4 bases, with 12 bases sitting between them. There are 13 residues in the CDR3. Here the CDR3 DNA reads TGTGCCAGCTCGCCGGGGGGCAGCTATGGCTACACCTTC. Its protein product is CASSPGGSYGYTF. Using reference TRBV18 and TRBJ1-2 for the parts outside the CDR3, the full variable domain is NAGVMQNPRHLVRRRGQEARLRCSPMKGHSHVYWYRQLPEEGLKFMVYLQKENIIDESGMPKERFSAEFPKEGPSILRIQQVVRGDSAAYFCASSPGGSYGYTFGSGTRLTVV.

This clonotype was seen a handful of times. The chain carries TRBV4-2 and TRBJ2-5; 9 bases map to TRBD2. The junction had 0 bases not matched to a gene; V was cut back by 2 bases and J by 2 bases. Germline V gives CDR1 LGHNA, CDR2 YNFKEQ. The CDR3 length is 14 residues. The CDR3 loop is CASSQLAGQETQYF. The DNA of the CDR3 is TGTGCCAGCAGCCAACTAGCGGGGCAAGAGACCCAGTACTTC.

The V call is TRBV18, the J call TRBJ1-1, with TRBD1 matching 8 bases. This CDR3 has 15 amino acids. Losses at the gene ends were 8 bases for V and 2 bases for J; bases not matched to a gene: 10. Looked up from germline, CDR1 is KGHSH and CDR2 is LQKENI. CDR3 loop: CASTLGQASNTEAFF. CDR3 DNA: TGTGCCAGCACGCTGGGACAGGCTTCAAACACTGAAGCTTTCTTT.

This clonotype turned up a few times. The V gene is TRBV4-1, the J gene TRBJ2-3; D is tentatively TRBD1 or TRBD2 (5 bases each). The CDR3 length is 12 residues. The germline V gene has CDR1 MGHRA and CDR2 YSYEKL. This CDR3 reads CASRGITDTQYF. In nucleotides, the CDR3 is TGCGCTTCCCGGGGCATCACAGATACGCAGTATTTT.

This clonotype has at least ten counts. The chain carries TRBV29-1 and TRBJ1-6; D is unclear. Trimming stripped 1 base from V and 7 bases from J, with 8 bases between. The CDR3 spans 13 residues. The V gene's germline CDR1 is SQVTM and CDR2 ANQGSEA. CDR3 DNA: TGCAGCGTTGAAGTCCGATCCAATTCACCCCTCCACTTT. This sequence encodes CSVEVRSNSPLHF.

The genes are TRBV5-1 and TRBJ2-7, with D possibly being TRBD1 (6 bases). CDR1 and CDR2 from the germline V gene are SGHRS and YFSETQ. With 4 bases removed from V and 0 bases from J, the gap between germline ends came to 14 bases. This CDR3 region has 15 residues. The CDR3 sequence is CASSLGAGASYEQYF. CDR3 nucleotides: TGCGCCAGCAGCCTGGGGGCAGGGGCCTCCTACGAGCAGTACTTC.

This clonotype was found many times. This rearrangement joins TRBV5-1 to TRBJ2-3; D not resolved. Germline lookup yields CDR1 SGHRS and CDR2 YFSETQ. The V end lost 0 bases, the J end lost 2 bases, and 4 bases lay between the germline ends. This CDR3 is built from 13 residues. The CDR3 bases are TGCGCCAGCAGCTTGGGGGACACAGATACGCAGTATTTT. It codes for CASSLGDTDTQYF.

This clonotype showed up just a few times. The V and J genes are TRBV4-1 and TRBJ2-5; 7 bases agree with TRBD2. V shed 6 bases and J 1 base; nucleotides not matched to a gene: 8. The CDR3 totals 15 residues. CDR1 is MGHRA, CDR2 YSYEKL, per germline. DNA for the CDR3: TGCGCCAGCAGTTTCGGACGGGAGGTCCAAGAGACCCAGTACTTC. Protein: CASSFGREVQETQYF.

CDR3 amino acids: CASSTRQGGLHF. The CDR3 coding sequence is TGTGCCAGCAGCACTCGACAGGGGGGCCTCCACTTT. The gene calls are TRBV7-2 and TRBJ1-6; TRBD1 agrees at 9 bases. V lost 5 bases, J lost 15 bases, and 5 bases stayed unmatched. The CDR3 consists of 12 residues. CDR1 is SGHTA, CDR2 FQGNSA, per germline.